This TCR beta chain was found in a study of blood T cell repertoires in COVID-19. Overall study: The study drew acute and convalescent COVID-19 samples from the United States, Italy and Spain. The cDNA or gDNA used as material had been derived from T cells, B-cell-depleted T cells, or PBMCs.

This clone is termed medium-sized. Patients from Seattle were sampled longitudinally, starting during active infection. In the study's own analysis: Amplified reference gene primers provided the basis for estimating nucleated cell counts. The repertoire was sequenced with immunoSEQ multiplex PCR; TCRdb's copy has only in-frame clones and lacks some. V and J calls and clone size are copied from that table; D and trimming were computed from the DNA. Among about 57,000 clones listed, around 90% were seen once. Trimming left V 2 bases short and J 8 bases short, with 12 bases between. CDR3 length: 13 residues. Germline lookup yields CDR1 SGHDN and CDR2 FVKESK.

Specimen: peripheral blood. The origin of this receptor is an elderly woman with COVID-19, enrolled during active disease. The chain uses TRBV14 and TRBJ1-2, with D maybe TRBD1 (5 bases). CDR3 sequence (DNA): TGTGCCAGCAGCCAAATCCAGGGCAGCGGCTACACCTTC. Translating gives CASSQIQGSGYTF.